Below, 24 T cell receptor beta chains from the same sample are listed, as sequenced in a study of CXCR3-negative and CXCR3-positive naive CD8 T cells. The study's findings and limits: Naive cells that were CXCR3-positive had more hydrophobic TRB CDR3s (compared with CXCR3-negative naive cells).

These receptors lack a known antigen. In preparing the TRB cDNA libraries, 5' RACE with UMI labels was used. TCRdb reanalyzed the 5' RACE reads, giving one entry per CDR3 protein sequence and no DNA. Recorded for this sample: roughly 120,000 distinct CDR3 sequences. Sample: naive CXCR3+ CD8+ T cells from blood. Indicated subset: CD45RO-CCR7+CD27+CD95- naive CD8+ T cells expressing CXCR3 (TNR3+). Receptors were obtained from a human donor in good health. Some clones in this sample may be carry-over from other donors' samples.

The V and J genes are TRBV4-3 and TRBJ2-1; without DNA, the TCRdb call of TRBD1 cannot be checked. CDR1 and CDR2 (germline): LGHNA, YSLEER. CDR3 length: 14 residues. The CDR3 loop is CASSQVGIGNEQFF.

The CDR3 loop is CASSLAGGHNYYEQYF. V usage is TRBV11-2 and J usage is TRBJ2-7; no DNA is available, so the TRBD1 call from TCRdb remains unchecked. Per the germline V gene, CDR1 is SGHAT and CDR2 is FQNNGV. This CDR3 has 16 amino acids.

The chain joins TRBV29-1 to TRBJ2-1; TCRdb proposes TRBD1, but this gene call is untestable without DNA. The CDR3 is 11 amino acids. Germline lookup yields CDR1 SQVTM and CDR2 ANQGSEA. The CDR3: CSVHRGNEQFF.

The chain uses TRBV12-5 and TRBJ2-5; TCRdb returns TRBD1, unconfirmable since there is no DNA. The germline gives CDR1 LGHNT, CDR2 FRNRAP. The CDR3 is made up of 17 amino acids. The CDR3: CASGLDTSGISGETQYF. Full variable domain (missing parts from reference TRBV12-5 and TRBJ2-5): DARVTQTPRHKVTEMGQEVTMRCQPILGHNTVFWYRQTMMQGLELLAYFRNRAPLDDSGMPKDRFSAEMPDATLATLKIQPSEPRDSAVYFCASGLDTSGISGETQYFGPGTRLLVL.

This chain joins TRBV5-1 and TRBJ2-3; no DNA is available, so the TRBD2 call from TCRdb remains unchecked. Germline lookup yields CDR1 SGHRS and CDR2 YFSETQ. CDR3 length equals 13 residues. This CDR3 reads CASTEPATDTQYF.

The CDR3 sequence: CSVVRDGRYLTQYF. The chain links TRBV29-1 to TRBJ2-5; TCRdb calls TRBD1, which cannot be checked without DNA. The CDR3 totals 14 residues. The germline CDR1 and CDR2 sequences are SQVTM and ANQGSEA.

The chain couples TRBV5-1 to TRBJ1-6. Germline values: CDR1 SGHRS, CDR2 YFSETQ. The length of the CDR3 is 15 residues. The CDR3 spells CASSLDPFNDKPLHF. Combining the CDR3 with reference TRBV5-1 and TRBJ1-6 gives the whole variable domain KAGVTQTPRYLIKTRGQQVTLSCSPISGHRSVSWYQQTPGQGLQFLFEYFSETQRNKGNFPGRFSGRQFSNSRSEMNVSTLELGDSALYLCASSLDPFNDKPLHFGNGTRLTVT.

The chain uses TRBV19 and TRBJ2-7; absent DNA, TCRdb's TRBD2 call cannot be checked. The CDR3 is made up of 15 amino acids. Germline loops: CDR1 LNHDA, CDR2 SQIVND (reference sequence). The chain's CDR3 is CASPTEAWLAYEQYF.

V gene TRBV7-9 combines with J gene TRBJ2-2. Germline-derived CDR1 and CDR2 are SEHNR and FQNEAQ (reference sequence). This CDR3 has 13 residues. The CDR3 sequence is CASSLPIPGELFF. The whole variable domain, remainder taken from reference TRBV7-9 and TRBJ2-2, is DTGVSQNPRHKITKRGQNVTFRCDPISEHNRLYWYRQTLGQGPEFLTYFQNEAQLEKSRLLSDRFSAERPKGSFSTLEIQRTEQGDSAMYLCASSLPIPGELFFGEGSRLTVL.

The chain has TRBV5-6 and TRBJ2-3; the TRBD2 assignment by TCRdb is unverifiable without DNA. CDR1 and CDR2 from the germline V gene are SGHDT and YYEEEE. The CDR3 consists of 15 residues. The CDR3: CASSGTSGSLGTQYF.

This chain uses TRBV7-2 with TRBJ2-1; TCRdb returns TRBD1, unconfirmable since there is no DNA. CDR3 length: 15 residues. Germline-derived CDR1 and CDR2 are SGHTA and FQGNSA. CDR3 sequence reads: CASSYSGTGLNEQFF.

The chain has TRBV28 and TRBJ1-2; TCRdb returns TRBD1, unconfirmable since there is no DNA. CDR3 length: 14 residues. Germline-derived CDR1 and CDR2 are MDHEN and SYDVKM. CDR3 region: CASSPRTDVYGYTF.

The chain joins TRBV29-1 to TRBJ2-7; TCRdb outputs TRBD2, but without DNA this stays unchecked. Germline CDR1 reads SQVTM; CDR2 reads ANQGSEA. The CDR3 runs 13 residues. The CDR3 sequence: CSVLAGGPREQYF.

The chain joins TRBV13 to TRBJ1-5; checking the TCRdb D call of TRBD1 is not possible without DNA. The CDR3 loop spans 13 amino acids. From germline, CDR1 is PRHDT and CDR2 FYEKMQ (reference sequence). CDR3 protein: CASSTGGNQPQHF.

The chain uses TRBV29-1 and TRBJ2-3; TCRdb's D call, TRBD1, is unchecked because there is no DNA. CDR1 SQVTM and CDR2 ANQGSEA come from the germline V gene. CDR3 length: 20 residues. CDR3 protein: CSVEDGGNPNGAMIADTQYF.

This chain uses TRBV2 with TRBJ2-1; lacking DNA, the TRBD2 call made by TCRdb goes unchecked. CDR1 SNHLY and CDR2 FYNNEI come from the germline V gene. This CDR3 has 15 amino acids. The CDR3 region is CASCPGGGAYNEQFF.

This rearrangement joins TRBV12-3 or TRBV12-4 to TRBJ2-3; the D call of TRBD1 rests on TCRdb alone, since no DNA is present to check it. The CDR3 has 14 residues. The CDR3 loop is CASSHPVELDTQYF.

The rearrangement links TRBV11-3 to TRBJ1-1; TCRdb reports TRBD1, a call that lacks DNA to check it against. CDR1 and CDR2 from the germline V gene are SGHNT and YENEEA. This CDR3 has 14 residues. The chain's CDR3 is CASSFQGADTEAFF.

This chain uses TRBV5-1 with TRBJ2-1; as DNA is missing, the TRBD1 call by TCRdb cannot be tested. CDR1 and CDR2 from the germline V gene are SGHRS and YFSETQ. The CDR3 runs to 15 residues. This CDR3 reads CASSYWGGSYNEQFF.

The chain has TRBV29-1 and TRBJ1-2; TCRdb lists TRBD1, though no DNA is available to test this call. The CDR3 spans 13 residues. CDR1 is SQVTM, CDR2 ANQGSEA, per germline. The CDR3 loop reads CSVYGTGDYGYTF.

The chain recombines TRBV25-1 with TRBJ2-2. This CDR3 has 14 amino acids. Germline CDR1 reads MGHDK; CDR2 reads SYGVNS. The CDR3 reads CASSELLRAGELFF.

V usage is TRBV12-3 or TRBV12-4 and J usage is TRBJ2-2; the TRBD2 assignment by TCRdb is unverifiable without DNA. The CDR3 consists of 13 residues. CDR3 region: CASSPLVPGELFF.

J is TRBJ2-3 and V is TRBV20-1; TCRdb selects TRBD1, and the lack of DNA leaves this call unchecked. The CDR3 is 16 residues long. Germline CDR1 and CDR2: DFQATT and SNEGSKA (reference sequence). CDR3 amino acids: CSAREGGLASTDTQYF.

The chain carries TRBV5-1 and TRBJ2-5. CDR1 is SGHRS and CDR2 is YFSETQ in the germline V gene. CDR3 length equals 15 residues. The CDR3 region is CASSFWTDSQETQYF.